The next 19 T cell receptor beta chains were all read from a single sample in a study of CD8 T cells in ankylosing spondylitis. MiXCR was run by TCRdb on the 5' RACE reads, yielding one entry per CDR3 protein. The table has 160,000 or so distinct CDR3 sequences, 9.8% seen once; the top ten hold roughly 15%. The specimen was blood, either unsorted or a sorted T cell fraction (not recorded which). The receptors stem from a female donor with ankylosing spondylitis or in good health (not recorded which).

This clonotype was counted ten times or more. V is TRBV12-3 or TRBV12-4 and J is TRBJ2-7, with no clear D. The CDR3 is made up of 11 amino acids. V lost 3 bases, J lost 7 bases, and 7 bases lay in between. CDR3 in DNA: TGTGCCAGCAGTTTGGGATCAGAGCAGTACTTC. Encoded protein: CASSLGSEQYF.

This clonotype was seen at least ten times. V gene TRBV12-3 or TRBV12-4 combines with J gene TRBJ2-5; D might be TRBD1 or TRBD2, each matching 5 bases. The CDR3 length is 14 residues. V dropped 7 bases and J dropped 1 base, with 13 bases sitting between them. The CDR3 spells CASTDGTAQETQYF. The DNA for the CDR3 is TGTGCCAGCACGGACGGGACCGCCCAAGAGACCCAGTACTTC.

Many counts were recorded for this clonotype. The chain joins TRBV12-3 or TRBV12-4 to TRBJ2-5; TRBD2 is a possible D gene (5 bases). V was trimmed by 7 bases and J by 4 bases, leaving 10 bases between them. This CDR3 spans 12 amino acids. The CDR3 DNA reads TGTGCCAGCACCGCGGAGGTAGAGACCCAGTACTTC. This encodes CASTAEVETQYF.

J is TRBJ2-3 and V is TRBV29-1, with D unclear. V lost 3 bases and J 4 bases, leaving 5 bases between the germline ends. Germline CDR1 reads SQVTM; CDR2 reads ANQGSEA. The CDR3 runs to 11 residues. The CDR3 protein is CSVDSPDTQYF. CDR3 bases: TGCAGCGTTGACTCTCCAGATACGCAGTATTTT.

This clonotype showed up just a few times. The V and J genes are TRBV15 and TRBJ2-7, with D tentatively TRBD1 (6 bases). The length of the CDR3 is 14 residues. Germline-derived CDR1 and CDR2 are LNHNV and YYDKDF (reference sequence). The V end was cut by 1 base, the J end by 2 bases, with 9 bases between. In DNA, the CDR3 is TGTGCCACCAGCAGAGCGAGGACAGCCTACGAGCAGTACTTC. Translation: CATSRARTAYEQYF. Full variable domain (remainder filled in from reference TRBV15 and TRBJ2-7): DAMVIQNPRYQVTQFGKPVTLSCSQTLNHNVMYWYQQKSSQAPKLLFHYYDKDFNNEADTPDNFQSRRPNTSFCFLDIRSPGLGDTAMYLCATSRARTAYEQYFGPGTRLTVT.

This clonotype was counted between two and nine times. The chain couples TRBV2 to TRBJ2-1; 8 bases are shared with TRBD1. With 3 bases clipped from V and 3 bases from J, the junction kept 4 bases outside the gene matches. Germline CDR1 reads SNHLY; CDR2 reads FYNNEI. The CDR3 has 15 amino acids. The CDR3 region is CASSEVTGDYNEQFF. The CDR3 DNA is TGTGCCAGCAGTGAGGTGACAGGGGACTACAATGAGCAGTTCTTC.

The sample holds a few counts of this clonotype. CDR3 bases: TGTGCCAGCAGCGTAGGGGGATATGAGCAGTTCTTC. Its protein is CASSVGGYEQFF. This chain uses TRBV9 with TRBJ2-1, with no clear D. The germline CDR1 and CDR2 sequences are SGDLS and YYNGEE. This CDR3 has 12 residues. Trimming shortened V by 0 bases and J by 8 bases, and 6 bases separated the two germline ends.

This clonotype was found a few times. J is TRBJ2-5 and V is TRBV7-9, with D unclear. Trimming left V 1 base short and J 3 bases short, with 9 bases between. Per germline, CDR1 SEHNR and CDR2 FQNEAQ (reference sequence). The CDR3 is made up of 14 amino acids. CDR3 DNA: TGTGCCAGCAGCTTAGTGGGTCTCAAAGAGACCCAGTACTTC. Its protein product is CASSLVGLKETQYF.

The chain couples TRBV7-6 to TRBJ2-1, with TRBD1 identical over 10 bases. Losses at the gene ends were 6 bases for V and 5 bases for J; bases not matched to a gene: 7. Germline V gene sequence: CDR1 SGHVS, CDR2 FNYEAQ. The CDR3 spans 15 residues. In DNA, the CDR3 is TGTGCCAGCAGTCAAATCGGACAGGGGGACAATGAGCAGTTCTTC. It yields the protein CASSQIGQGDNEQFF.

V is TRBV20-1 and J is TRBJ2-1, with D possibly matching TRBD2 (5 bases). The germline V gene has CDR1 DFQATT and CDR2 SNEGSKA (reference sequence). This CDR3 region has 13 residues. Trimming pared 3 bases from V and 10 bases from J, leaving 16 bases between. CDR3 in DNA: TGCAGTGCTAGGCCTCGGGCCAGGAGGGAGCAGTTCTTC. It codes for CSARPRARREQFF.

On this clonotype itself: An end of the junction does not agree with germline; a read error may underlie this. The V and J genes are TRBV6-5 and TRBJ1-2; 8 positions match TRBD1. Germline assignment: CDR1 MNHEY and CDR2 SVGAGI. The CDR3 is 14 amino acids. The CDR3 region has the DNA TGTGCCGGCAGTTACCGGACAGGGTGGGTTGGCTACACCTTC. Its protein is CAGSYRTGWVGYTF.

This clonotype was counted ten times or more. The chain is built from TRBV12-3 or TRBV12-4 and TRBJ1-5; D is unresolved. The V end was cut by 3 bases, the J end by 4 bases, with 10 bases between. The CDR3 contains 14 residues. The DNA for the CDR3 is TGTGCCAGCAGTTTGGACGGCAATAATCAGCCCCAGCATTTT. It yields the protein CASSLDGNNQPQHF.

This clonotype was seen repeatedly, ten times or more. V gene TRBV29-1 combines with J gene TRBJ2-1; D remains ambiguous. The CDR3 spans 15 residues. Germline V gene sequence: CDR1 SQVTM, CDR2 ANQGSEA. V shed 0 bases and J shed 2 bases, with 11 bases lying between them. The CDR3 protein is CSVEDRLVTYNEQFF. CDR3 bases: TGCAGCGTTGAAGATCGATTGGTTACCTACAATGAGCAGTTCTTC.

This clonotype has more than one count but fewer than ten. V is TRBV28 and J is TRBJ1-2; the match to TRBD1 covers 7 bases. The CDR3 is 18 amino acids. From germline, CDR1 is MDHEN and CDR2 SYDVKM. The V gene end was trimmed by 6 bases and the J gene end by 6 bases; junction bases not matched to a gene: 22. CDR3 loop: CASSREGAKHTFLDGYTF. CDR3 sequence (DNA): TGTGCCAGCAGCCGCGAGGGGGCCAAGCACACCTTTCTTGATGGCTACACCTTC.

This chain's CDR3 is CAWNWAGGGNEQFF. In DNA form, the CDR3 reads TGTGCCTGGAACTGGGCGGGAGGGGGGAATGAGCAGTTCTTC. The V call is TRBV30, the J call TRBJ2-1; 9 positions match TRBD2. The V gene end was trimmed by 4 bases and the J gene end by 7 bases; junction bases not matched to a gene: 8. The CDR3 covers 14 residues. CDR1 is GTSNPN and CDR2 is SVGIG in the germline V gene (reference sequence).

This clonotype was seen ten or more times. The CDR3 sequence: CASSLQGRGSYEQYF. CDR3 bases: TGTGCCAGCAGCTTACAGGGTAGGGGCTCCTACGAGCAGTACTTC. The V call is TRBV7-9, the J call TRBJ2-7; possibly TRBD1 for D (5 bases). V shed 2 bases and J shed 0 bases, with 11 bases lying between them. Germline V gene lookup returns CDR1 SEHNR and CDR2 FQNEAQ (reference sequence). CDR3 length equals 15 residues.

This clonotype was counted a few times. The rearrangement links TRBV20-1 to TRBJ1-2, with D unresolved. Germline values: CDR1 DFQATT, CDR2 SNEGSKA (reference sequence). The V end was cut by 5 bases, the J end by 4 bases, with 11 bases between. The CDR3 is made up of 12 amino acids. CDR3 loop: CSADEGIYGYTF. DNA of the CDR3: TGCAGTGCTGACGAAGGAATCTATGGCTACACCTTC.

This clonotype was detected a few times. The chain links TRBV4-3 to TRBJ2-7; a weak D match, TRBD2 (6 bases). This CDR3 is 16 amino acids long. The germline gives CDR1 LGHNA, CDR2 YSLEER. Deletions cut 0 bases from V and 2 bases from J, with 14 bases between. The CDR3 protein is CASSQEVGGATYEQYF. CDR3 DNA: TGCGCCAGCAGCCAAGAAGTAGGAGGGGCAACCTACGAGCAGTACTTC.

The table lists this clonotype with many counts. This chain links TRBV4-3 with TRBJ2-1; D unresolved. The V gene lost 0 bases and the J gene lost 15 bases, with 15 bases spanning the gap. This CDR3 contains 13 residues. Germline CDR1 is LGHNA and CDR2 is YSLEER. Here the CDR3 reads CASSQDGSPSRFF. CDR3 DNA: TGCGCCAGCAGCCAAGATGGCTCCCCATCGAGGTTCTTC.